This TCR beta chain was recovered during a study of a mutant IDH1 vaccine in newly diagnosed glioma. In the study overall: Treated individuals were around 60% male and approximately 38% female, averaging approximately 40 years of age. Most patients had radiochemotherapy with temozolomide before enrollment; others had one alone.

This clone was seen just once. The target antigen is unknown. Germline assignment: CDR1 SEHNR and CDR2 FQNEAQ (reference sequence). The length of the CDR3 is 15 residues. V shed 8 bases, J shed 0 bases, and the junction held 8 bases outside the gene matches. Sequencing used immunoSEQ multiplex PCR; TCRdb keeps in-frame clones, though not all of them. The sample carries approximately 70,000 clones, 80% to 90% recorded once. Overall study findings and caveats: There seemed to be no relation between pseudoprogression and changes in top peripheral T cell clonotypes. Patients showed vaccine-induced immune responses at a rate of about 93%.

As for time point: baseline, week 1 (first vaccination visit). The treatment here: pre-vaccination baseline after standard-of-care therapy. The clonotype originates from a man aged 25 to 40 with glioma. This rearrangement joins TRBV7-9 to TRBJ2-3; 7 bases agree with TRBD2. The sequencing used PBMCs, collected from a glioma patient treated with radiotherapy, temozolomide or both. The CDR3 DNA follows: TGTGCCAGCGCCCAGGCTAGCGGAAGCACAGATACGCAGTATTTT. Its translation: CASAQASGSTDTQYF. Drawing the rest from reference TRBV7-9 and TRBJ2-3, the complete variable domain is DTGVSQNPRHKITKRGQNVTFRCDPISEHNRLYWYRQTLGQGPEFLTYFQNEAQLEKSRLLSDRFSAERPKGSFSTLEIQRTEQGDSAMYLCASAQASGSTDTQYFGPGTRLTVL.